What follows are 18 T cell receptor beta chains derived from one specimen sequenced in a study of shared clonotypes between healthy human individuals. Sequencing was performed with immunoSEQ multiplex PCR; in TCRdb, only in-frame clones are kept and a portion is missing. The table includes approximately 530,000 clones, approximately 95% detected once. Sequencing used naive CD4+ T cells sorted from blood. Sample subset: CD45RA+ positively selected. The receptors derive from a woman aged 25 to 39 in good health.

The rearrangement joins TRBV6-5 to TRBJ1-5, with D tentatively TRBD1 (5 bases). The CDR3 runs to 14 residues. Trimming cost V 3 bases and J 4 bases, with 10 bases left between them. From germline, CDR1 is MNHEY and CDR2 SVGAGI. CDR3 in amino acids: CASSYAGWNQPQHF. CDR3 nucleotides: TGTGCCAGCAGTTATGCAGGGTGGAATCAGCCCCAGCATTTT.

This chain links TRBV28 with TRBJ2-1; TRBD2 matches at 8 bases. Trimming removed 2 bases from V and 10 bases from J; junction bases left unmatched: 10. The CDR3 totals 15 residues. CDR1 is MDHEN and CDR2 is SYDVKM in the germline V gene. The CDR3 DNA sequence: TGTGCCAGCAGTTTACCCGGGAGGGCATCACGGGAGCAGTTCTTC. This gives the protein CASSLPGRASREQFF.

In DNA, the CDR3 is TGTGCCAGCAGCGCAACGACAGCCGGCAATCAGCCCCAGCATTTT. Residues: CASSATTAGNQPQHF. The rearrangement joins TRBV28 to TRBJ1-5, with D maybe TRBD1 (5 bases). CDR1 and CDR2 (germline): MDHEN, SYDVKM. This CDR3 contains 15 residues. Deletions cut 6 bases from V and 2 bases from J, with 14 bases between.

This clone was seen more than once but under ten times. This chain uses TRBV7-3 with TRBJ2-2; D is ambiguous. Per the germline V gene, CDR1 is SGHTA and CDR2 is FQGTGA. There are 12 residues in the CDR3. The ends were cut back, 1 base at V and 6 bases at J, with 3 bases in the middle. CDR3 protein: CASSLRAGELFF. The DNA of the CDR3 is TGTGCCAGCAGCTTAAGGGCCGGGGAGCTGTTTTTT.

This clone was picked up one time. The chain recombines TRBV6-6 with TRBJ2-7; 7 bases are a match to TRBD2. The CDR3 is 13 residues long. In germline, CDR1 is MNHNY, CDR2 SVGAGI (reference sequence). V lost 6 bases and J lost 3; bases outside the gene matches: 5. The CDR3 DNA reads TGTGCCAGCAGAGCGGGACCGAACTACGAGCAGTACTTC. It is translated as CASRAGPNYEQYF.

This chain joins TRBV6-6 and TRBJ1-2; the D gene is possibly TRBD1 (6 bases). The CDR3 runs 15 residues. CDR1 is MNHNY, CDR2 SVGAGI, per germline (reference sequence). V shed 4 bases and J shed 3 bases, with 15 bases lying between them. As DNA, the CDR3 is TGTGCCAGCAGTTTCGGGGGCAGGGGTGACTATGGCTACACCTTC. Translation: CASSFGGRGDYGYTF.

This rearrangement joins TRBV28 to TRBJ2-3; 9 bases are shared with TRBD2. V trimming: 6 bases; J trimming: 4 bases; junction bases outside the gene matches: 8. The CDR3 totals 15 residues. The germline gives CDR1 MDHEN, CDR2 SYDVKM. CDR3 sequence reads: CASSQGLALADTQYF. The CDR3 nucleotides are TGTGCCAGCAGCCAAGGACTAGCGCTTGCAGATACGCAGTATTTT. Full variable domain (remainder filled in from reference TRBV28 and TRBJ2-3): DVKVTQSSRYLVKRTGEKVFLECVQDMDHENMFWYRQDPGLGLRLIYFSYDVKMKEKGDIPEGYSVSREKKERFSLILESASTNQTSMYLCASSQGLALADTQYFGPGTRLTVL.

The rearrangement uses TRBV5-1 and TRBJ1-1; TRBD1 might be the D (6 bases). Germline V gene data show CDR1 as SGHRS and CDR2 as YFSETQ. Trimming removed 1 base at V and 4 bases at J, with 14 bases between. This CDR3 region has 15 residues. The CDR3 DNA reads as TGCGCCAGCAGCTTGACAACAGGGATAATCACTGAAGCTTTCTTT. Translation gives CASSLTTGIITEAFF.

The chain combines TRBV5-4 with TRBJ2-5; TRBD1 matches 8 bases. The J call is uncertain, as TRBJ2-7 better fits the DNA end. Germline CDR1 and CDR2: SGHNT and YYREEE (reference sequence). The CDR3 covers 14 residues. In nucleotides, the CDR3 is TGTGCCAGCAGCTTAGCAGGGGGCAGGTACGAGCAGTACTTC. Translation: CASSLAGGRYEQYF.

The rearrangement uses TRBV19 and TRBJ2-4; D perhaps matches TRBD1 (6 bases). The CDR3 totals 13 residues. Per germline, CDR1 LNHDA and CDR2 SQIVND (reference sequence). The V gene lost 5 bases and the J gene lost 8 bases, with 13 bases spanning the gap. The CDR3 spells CASSLAPGDIQYF. The CDR3 region has the DNA TGTGCCAGTAGTTTGGCCCCAGGGGACATTCAGTACTTC.

The V and J genes are TRBV28 and TRBJ1-4; 7 bases are shared with TRBD1. The CDR3 extends over 15 amino acids. CDR1 MDHEN and CDR2 SYDVKM come from the germline V gene. The V segment lost 8 bases and the J segment 4 bases; nucleotides outside the gene matches: 10. The CDR3 DNA reads TGTGCCAGCGGCCCCCGACAGGGCCTTAATGAAAAACTGTTTTTT. It specifies CASGPRQGLNEKLFF.

J is TRBJ1-2 and V is TRBV5-1; TRBD1 matches 9 bases. This CDR3 is built from 17 residues. Germline trimming cut 4 bases from V and 4 bases from J; bases unmatched to any gene: 14. Germline V gene sequence: CDR1 SGHRS, CDR2 YFSETQ. The CDR3 protein is CASSIRQGEPGGYGYTF. Written as DNA, the CDR3 is TGCGCCAGCAGCATCCGACAGGGGGAACCGGGTGGCTATGGCTACACCTTC. The variable domain in full, with the rest retrieved from reference TRBV5-1 and TRBJ1-2, is KAGVTQTPRYLIKTRGQQVTLSCSPISGHRSVSWYQQTPGQGLQFLFEYFSETQRNKGNFPGRFSGRQFSNSRSEMNVSTLELGDSALYLCASSIRQGEPGGYGYTFGSGTRLTVV.

The chain links TRBV5-1 to TRBJ2-1; D remains unclear. The germline V and J ends were trimmed by 6 bases and 6 bases, with 16 bases remaining between them. CDR3 length: 14 amino acids. The germline gives CDR1 SGHRS, CDR2 YFSETQ. This CDR3 is CASTGGPLGNEQFF. The CDR3 region has the DNA TGCGCCAGCACCGGCGGACCCCTCGGCAATGAGCAGTTCTTC. The whole variable domain, filled in from reference TRBV5-1 and TRBJ2-1, reads KAGVTQTPRYLIKTRGQQVTLSCSPISGHRSVSWYQQTPGQGLQFLFEYFSETQRNKGNFPGRFSGRQFSNSRSEMNVSTLELGDSALYLCASTGGPLGNEQFFGPGTRLTVL.

This chain uses TRBV7-9 with TRBJ2-1; D is unresolved. Germline V gene data show CDR1 as SEHNR and CDR2 as FQNEAQ (reference sequence). The CDR3 loop spans 14 amino acids. Trimming pared 5 bases from V and 4 bases from J, leaving 12 bases between. The CDR3 is CASSPREGYNEQFF. CDR3 nucleotides: TGTGCCAGCAGCCCTAGGGAAGGGTACAATGAGCAGTTCTTC.

The chain uses TRBV4-1 and TRBJ2-3; the D gene is possibly TRBD2 (6 bases). Germline V gene data show CDR1 as MGHRA and CDR2 as YSYEKL. The CDR3 covers 18 residues. The germline V and J ends were trimmed by 1 base and 2 bases, with 19 bases remaining between them. CDR3 amino acids: CASSQGPGDPGFTDTQYF. CDR3 bases: TGCGCCAGCAGCCAAGGTCCGGGGGACCCCGGTTTCACAGATACGCAGTATTTT.

The rearrangement links TRBV28 to TRBJ2-2, with TRBD2 matching 8 bases. CDR1 and CDR2 from the germline V gene are MDHEN and SYDVKM. Trimming at V came to 5 bases and at J to 5 bases, leaving 4 bases not matched to a gene. The CDR3 totals 14 residues. Here the CDR3 DNA reads TGTGCCAGCAGTCCTCGGGGGGGAACCGGGGAGCTGTTTTTT. Its protein is CASSPRGGTGELFF.

The chain combines TRBV2 with TRBJ2-3; possibly TRBD2 for D (5 bases). The CDR3 is made up of 13 amino acids. The ends were cut back, 7 bases at V and 2 bases at J, with 10 bases in the middle. CDR1 and CDR2 from the germline V gene are SNHLY and FYNNEI. CDR3 nucleotides: TGTGCCAGCAAGTGGAGGTTCACAGATACGCAGTATTTT. Translation gives CASKWRFTDTQYF.

This sequence joins TRBV5-1 and TRBJ2-3, with 7 bases matching TRBD2. Germline V CDR1 and CDR2: SGHRS, YFSETQ. The junction had 7 bases not matched to a gene; V was cut back by 4 bases and J by 2 bases. This CDR3 is built from 15 residues. DNA for the CDR3: TGCGCCAGCAGCCTCCGACTAGCCTACACAGATACGCAGTATTTT. Translation: CASSLRLAYTDTQYF.